The 11 T cell receptor beta chains below were found in one sample sequenced in a study of cytomegalovirus exposure and HLA in healthy donors. The study ran its PCR with 60 Vbeta and 13 Jbeta primers. Produced via immunoSEQ multiplex PCR; TCRdb's table is partial and in-frame only. The sample carries more than 120,000 clones, under 90% recorded once. The sequencing input was PBMCs. Receptors originate from a male donor in good health and CMV-seronegative.

The chain has TRBV7-8 and TRBJ2-2, with 9 nucleotides matching TRBD2. The CDR3 consists of 15 residues. Germline lookup yields CDR1 SGHVS and CDR2 FQNEAQ. The chain's CDR3 is CAVTLAGFIAGELFF. The CDR3 DNA follows: TGTGCGGTCACTCTAGCGGGATTTATTGCCGGGGAGCTGTTTTTT.

This chain connects TRBV19 to TRBJ1-5, with D hard to call. The germline gives CDR1 LNHDA, CDR2 SQIVND (reference sequence). V lost 0 bases to trimming and J lost 5 bases, with 5 bases between them. CDR3 length: 13 residues. The CDR3 sequence is CASSIDQYQPQHF. As DNA, the CDR3 is TGTGCCAGTAGTATAGATCAATATCAGCCCCAGCATTTT.

This rearrangement joins TRBV19 to TRBJ2-2, with 7 bases identical to TRBD2. The CDR3 is 17 amino acids. Losses at the gene ends were 3 bases for V and 0 bases for J; bases not matched to a gene: 7. The germline V gene has CDR1 LNHDA and CDR2 SQIVND (reference sequence). As DNA, the CDR3 is TGTGCCAGTAGTATCCTCCTAGCGGATACGAACACCGGGGAGCTGTTTTTT. It yields the protein CASSILLADTNTGELFF. The whole variable domain, filled in from reference TRBV19 and TRBJ2-2, reads DGGITQSPKYLFRKEGQNVTLSCEQNLNHDAMYWYRQDPGQGLRLIYYSQIVNDFQKGDIAEGYSVSREKKESFPLTVTSAQKNPTAFYLCASSILLADTNTGELFFGEGSRLTVL.

The CDR3 nucleotides read TGTGCCAGCAGCTTAGGATCCGGGACTAGCGGAGCTTCCCCCCCAGATACGCAGTATTTT. Amino acids: CASSLGSGTSGASPPDTQYF. The rearrangement uses TRBV11-3 and TRBJ2-3; 11 bases are a match to TRBD2. This CDR3 is 20 amino acids long. The junction had 16 bases not matched to a gene; V was cut back by 1 base and J by 4 bases. Germline V gene sequence: CDR1 SGHNT, CDR2 YENEEA.

The sample holds a few counts of this clone. The CDR3 DNA is TGCGCCAGCAGCACGGGACAGGGAAAAACTTACGAGCAGTACTTC. It encodes CASSTGQGKTYEQYF. This chain uses TRBV5-1 with TRBJ2-7, with TRBD1 matching over 9 bases. The V gene's germline CDR1 is SGHRS and CDR2 YFSETQ. The CDR3 is 15 residues long. The trim removed 4 bases at V and 4 bases at J, leaving 9 bases unmatched.

This clone was seen a single time. The J gene is TRBJ2-1, the V gene TRBV4-3; D possibly corresponds to TRBD2 (5 bases). CDR1 and CDR2 from the germline V gene are LGHNA and YSLEER. The CDR3 length is 15 residues. Trimming pared 8 bases from V and 3 bases from J, leaving 17 bases between. Here the CDR3 reads CASSREAANYNEQFF. In nucleotides, the CDR3 is TGCGCCAGCTCTAGGGAAGCGGCCAACTACAATGAGCAGTTCTTC.

This chain uses TRBV5-1 with TRBJ1-3, with D perhaps TRBD1 (6 bases). Germline CDR1 is SGHRS and CDR2 is YFSETQ. With 4 bases removed from V and 4 bases from J, the gap between germline ends came to 9 bases. The CDR3 has 13 residues. The CDR3 region is CASSPGTGNTIYF. Written as DNA, the CDR3 is TGCGCCAGCAGCCCCGGGACAGGAAACACCATATATTTT.

The CDR3 loop reads CASTKRLADTGELFF. The CDR3 nucleotides are TGTGCCAGCACCAAAAGACTAGCGGACACCGGGGAGCTGTTTTTT. The chain couples TRBV28 to TRBJ2-2; TRBD2 matches at 9 bases. The V gene end was trimmed by 7 bases and the J gene end by 3 bases; junction bases not matched to a gene: 6. The CDR3 length is 15 residues. Germline V lookup: CDR1 MDHEN, CDR2 SYDVKM. The variable domain in full, completed from reference TRBV28 and TRBJ2-2, reads DVKVTQSSRYLVKRTGEKVFLECVQDMDHENMFWYRQDPGLGLRLIYFSYDVKMKEKGDIPEGYSVSREKKERFSLILESASTNQTSMYLCASTKRLADTGELFFGEGSRLTVL.

This chain connects TRBV5-6 to TRBJ2-1; 12 bases align to TRBD1. This CDR3 has 18 amino acids. Germline-derived CDR1 and CDR2 are SGHDT and YYEEEE. Trimming cost V 4 bases and J 4 bases; bases outside gene matches: 12. CDR3 bases: TGTGCCAGCAGCGCGTTACCGGGACAGGGGGCGTCTTACAATGAGCAGTTCTTC. It encodes CASSALPGQGASYNEQFF.

The rearrangement uses TRBV9 and TRBJ2-1; 8 bases fit TRBD2. With V trimmed by 4 bases and J by 0 bases, 3 bases remained unmatched. The V gene's germline CDR1 is SGDLS and CDR2 YYNGEE. This CDR3 comprises 15 residues. CDR3 region: CASSPGRASYNEQFF. In nucleotides, the CDR3 is TGTGCCAGCAGCCCCGGGAGGGCCTCCTACAATGAGCAGTTCTTC.

As DNA, the CDR3 is TGTGCCAGCATCTCTAGCGGCTGGAGCACAGATACGCAGTATTTT. Protein sequence: CASISSGWSTDTQYF. The chain couples TRBV7-9 to TRBJ2-3; 7 bases align to TRBD2. CDR3 length: 15 amino acids. CDR1 and CDR2 from the germline V gene are SEHNR and FQNEAQ (reference sequence). Trimming cost V 7 bases and J 0 bases; bases outside gene matches: 7.